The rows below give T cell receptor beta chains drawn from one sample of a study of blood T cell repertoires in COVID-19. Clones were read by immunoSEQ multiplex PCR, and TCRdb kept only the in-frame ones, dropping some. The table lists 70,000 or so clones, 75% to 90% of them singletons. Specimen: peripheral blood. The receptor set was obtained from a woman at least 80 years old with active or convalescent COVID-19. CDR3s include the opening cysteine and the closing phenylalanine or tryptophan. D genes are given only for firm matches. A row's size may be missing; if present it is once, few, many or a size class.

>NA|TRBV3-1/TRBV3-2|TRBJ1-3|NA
TGTGCCAGCAGCCACCACGGGAGGCGTGCTGTCTCTGGAAACACCATATATTTT
CASSHHGRRAVSGNTIYF
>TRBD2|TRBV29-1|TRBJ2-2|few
TGCAGCGTCCCTATAGCGGGGGGATGGGACACCGGGGAGCTGTTTTTT
CSVPIAGGWDTGELFF
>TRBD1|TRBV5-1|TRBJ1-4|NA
TGCGCCAGCAGCTCCGACAGGGTTTCAGCTAATGAAAAACTGTTTTTT
CASSSDRVSANEKLFF
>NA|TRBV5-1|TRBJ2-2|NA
TGCGCCAGCAGCCCCGTCTACGAGGGGGGGACCGGGGAGCTGTTTTTT
CASSPVYEGGTGELFF
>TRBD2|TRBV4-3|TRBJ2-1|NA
TGCGCCAGCAGCCGTAGGACTAGCGGGGGCGTAGGCTCCTACAATGAGCAGTTCTTC
CASSRRTSGGVGSYNEQFF
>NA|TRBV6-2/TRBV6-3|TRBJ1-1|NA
TGTGCCAGCAGTTACTCTTTCGGGGTGGGTATTGGATCTGAAGCTTTCTTT
CASSYSFGVGIGSEAFF
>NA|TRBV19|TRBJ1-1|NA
TGTGCCAGTAGCCAATTAAGTGGGGGAATCGGGAGCACTGAAGCTTTCTTT
CASSQLSGGIGSTEAFF
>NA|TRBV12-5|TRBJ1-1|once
TGTGCTAGTGGGACGGGGAGGAACACTGAAGCTTTCTTT
CASGTGRNTEAFF
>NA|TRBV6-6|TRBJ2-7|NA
TGTGCCAGCAGTTACTCCGACAGGTCCTACGAGCAGTACTTC
CASSYSDRSYEQYF
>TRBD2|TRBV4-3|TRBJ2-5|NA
TGCGCCAGCAGCCAGAGCGGGGGAGAGACCCAGTACTTC
CASSQSGGETQYF
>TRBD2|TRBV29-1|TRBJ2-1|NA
TGCAGCGTTGAACTAGCGGGGGAGTACAATGAGCAGTTCTTC
CSVELAGEYNEQFF
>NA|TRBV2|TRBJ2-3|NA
TGTGCCAGCAGTGATTGGGACTTCACAGATACGCAGTATTTT
CASSDWDFTDTQYF
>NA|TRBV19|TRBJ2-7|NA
TGTGCCAGTAGTACGGTGATCAACCTGGCCTACGAGCAGTACTTC
CASSTVINLAYEQYF
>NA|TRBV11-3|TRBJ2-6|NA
TGTGCCAGCAGCTCCACAGGGTCTGGGGCCAACGTCCTGACTTTC
CASSSTGSGANVLTF
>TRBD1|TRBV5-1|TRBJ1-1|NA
TGCGCCAGCAACTACAGGGGCGTGGGGAACACTGAAGCTTTCTTT
CASNYRGVGNTEAFF
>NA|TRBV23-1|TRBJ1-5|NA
TGCGCCAGCAAACGACCCTACGGCGTAGATATATCGAGGGAATCAATAACATGGCATTTT
CASKRPYGVDISRESITWHF
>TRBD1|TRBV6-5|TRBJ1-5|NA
TGTGCCAGCAGTTATGACAGGGGGCAGGGTCAGCCCCAGCATTTT
CASSYDRGQGQPQHF
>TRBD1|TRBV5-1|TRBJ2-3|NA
TGCGCCAGCAGCCAGAGCGGACAGGGGACCACAGATACGCAGTATTTT
CASSQSGQGTTDTQYF
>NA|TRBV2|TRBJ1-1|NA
TGTGCCACCAACAGGGAGAACACTGAAGCTTTCTTT
CATNRENTEAFF
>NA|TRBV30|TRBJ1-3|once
TGTGCCTGGAGTCCCGACAGCGAGGGAAACACCATATATTTT
CAWSPDSEGNTIYF
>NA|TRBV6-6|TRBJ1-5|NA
TGTGCCAGCAGCCTAGACAGGAACAATCAGCCCCAGCATTTT
CASSLDRNNQPQHF
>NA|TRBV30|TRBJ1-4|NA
TGTGCCTGGAATATCGACTTGGAAAAACTGTTTTTT
CAWNIDLEKLFF
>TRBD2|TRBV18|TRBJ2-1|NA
TGTGCCAGCTCACCTTGGGCGGGGGGCACCAATGAGCAGTTCTTC
CASSPWAGGTNEQFF
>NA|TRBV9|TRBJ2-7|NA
TGTGCCAGCAGCGTAGCCCTCGGCGAGCAGTACTTC
CASSVALGEQYF
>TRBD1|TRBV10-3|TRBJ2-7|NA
TGTGCCATCAGGGACAGGGGTTCCTACGAGCAGTACTTC
CAIRDRGSYEQYF
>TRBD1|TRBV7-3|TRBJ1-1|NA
TGTGCCAGCAGCTATCGACAGGGGGCTTTCTTT
CASSYRQGAFF
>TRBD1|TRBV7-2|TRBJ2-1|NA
TGTGCCAGCAGCCCGATCCCCGGGACAGGGGTTGAGCAGTTCTTC
CASSPIPGTGVEQFF
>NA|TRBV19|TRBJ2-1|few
TGTGCCAGTAGCCCAAGAGAATCCGGTGAGCAGTTCTTC
CASSPRESGEQFF
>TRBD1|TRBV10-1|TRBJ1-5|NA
TGCGCCAGCCCTTCTTGCCCCCGGGACAGGGTTAGCAATCAGCCCCAGCATTTT
CASPSCPRDRVSNQPQHF
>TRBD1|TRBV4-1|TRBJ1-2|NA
TGCGCCAGCAGCCAAGAGGGGAGCAGGGGGCAGATTGGCTACACCTTC
CASSQEGSRGQIGYTF
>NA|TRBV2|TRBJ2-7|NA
TGTGCCAGCTTTGGACAGCCTTACGAGCAGTACTTC
CASFGQPYEQYF
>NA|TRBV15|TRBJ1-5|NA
TGTGCCACCAGCAGAGATGCCCGGGACAATCAGCCCCAGCATTTT
CATSRDARDNQPQHF
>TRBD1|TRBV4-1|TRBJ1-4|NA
TGCGCCAGCAGCCAAGATCGGCGGACAGGGGTTTTACATGAAAAACTGTTTTTT
CASSQDRRTGVLHEKLFF
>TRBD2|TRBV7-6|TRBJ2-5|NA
TGTGCCAGCACGAATTTAGCGGGGGCAGAGACCCAGTACTTC
CASTNLAGAETQYF
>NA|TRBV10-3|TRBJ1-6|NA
TGTGCCATCACTCCCGGCGGAGATTCACCCCTCCACTTT
CAITPGGDSPLHF
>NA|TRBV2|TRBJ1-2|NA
TGTGCCAGCAGTGAAGATACGATGCTCGGCTATGGCTACACCTTC
CASSEDTMLGYGYTF
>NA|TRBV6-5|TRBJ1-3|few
TGTGCCAGCAGACCCGACAGCTACTCTGGAAACACCATATATTTT
CASRPDSYSGNTIYF
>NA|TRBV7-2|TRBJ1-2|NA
TGTGCCAGCAGCCCGACAGACTATGGCTACACCTTC
CASSPTDYGYTF
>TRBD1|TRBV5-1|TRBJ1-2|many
TGCGCCAGCAGCCCAGGACAGGGTTTAACCTATGGCTACACCTTC
CASSPGQGLTYGYTF
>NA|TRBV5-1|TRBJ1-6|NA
TGCGCCAGCAGCTTGGGGAGCTCCTATAATTCACCCCTCCACTTT
CASSLGSSYNSPLHF
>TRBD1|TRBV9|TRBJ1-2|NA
TGTGCCAGCAGCGCCCTATCAGGGGGCGCGGGTGGCTACACCTTC
CASSALSGGAGGYTF
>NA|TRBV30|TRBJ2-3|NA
TGTGCCTGGAGTGTACGGTGGGGGGGCGGTACGACAGATACGCAGTATTTT
CAWSVRWGGGTTDTQYF
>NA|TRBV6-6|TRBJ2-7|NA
TGTGCCAGCAGTTACTCGGTTACAGCCGACGAGCAGTACTTC
CASSYSVTADEQYF
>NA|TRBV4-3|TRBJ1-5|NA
TGCGCCAGCAGCCAAGACAGGGGTAATCAGCCCCAGCATTTT
CASSQDRGNQPQHF
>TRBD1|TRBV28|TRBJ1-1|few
TGTGCCAGCAGACCTGACCGCTCTTGGACAGGGTTTGAAGCTTTCTTT
CASRPDRSWTGFEAFF
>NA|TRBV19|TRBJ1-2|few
TGTGCCAGTATCGGTGCGACAGGATATAACTATGGCTACACCTTC
CASIGATGYNYGYTF
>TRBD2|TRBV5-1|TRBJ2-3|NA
TGCGCCAGCTCCAGACTCGGGGGGAGCACAGATACGCAGTATTTT
CASSRLGGSTDTQYF
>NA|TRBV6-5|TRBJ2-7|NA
TGTGCCAGCAGGTCGACGTCGGGGACCTACGAGCAGTACTTC
CASRSTSGTYEQYF
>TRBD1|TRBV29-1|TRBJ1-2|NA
TGCAGCGTTCGAATGGGGACAGGGGCCTATGGCTACACCTTC
CSVRMGTGAYGYTF
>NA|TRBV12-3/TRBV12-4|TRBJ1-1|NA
TGTGCCAGCAGTCGTGGACAGTACACTGAAGCTTTCTTT
CASSRGQYTEAFF
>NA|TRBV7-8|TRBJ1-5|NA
TGTGCCAGCAGCTTAGCGGGAGGGCAGGTTGGTCAGCCCCAGCATTTT
CASSLAGGQVGQPQHF
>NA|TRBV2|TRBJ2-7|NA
TGTGCCAGCAGTAGGGGATCCGAGGAGCAGTACTTC
CASSRGSEEQYF
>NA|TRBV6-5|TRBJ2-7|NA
TGTGCCAGCAGTTATACCGGGAACCCCTACGAGCAGTACTTC
CASSYTGNPYEQYF